This T cell receptor (beta chain) appears in the sequencing data of a study of CD8+ T cells in alopecia areata. The wider study: It was 6 to 18 months of tofacitinib, and then there were 6 months off drug. Study-level findings and limits: Clonality exceeded that of normal scalp in lesional scalp, most notably in alopecia totalis/universalis.

To note about this clone: Its specificity is not known. A read error may account for a junction end that differs from germline.

Sequencing relied on a cDNA template that was reverse transcribed from extracted RNA. Assay used: immunoSEQ multiplex PCR; TCRdb lists only in-frame clones, some missing. The sample yields around 190,000 clones, over 60% seen once. Documented treatment: oral pan-JAK inhibitor, 5-10 mg twice daily. Lesional scalp tissue (obtained by punch biopsy) and peripheral blood were collected from alopecia areata patients. The specimen was CD4+ T cells sorted from blood, collected at week 4, from a patient treated with tofacitinib. The TCR was taken from a human donor with alopecia areata.

The CDR3 protein is CASSVKQGMVQDF. Here the CDR3 DNA reads TGTGCCAGCAGCGTCAAGCAGGGCATGGTTCAGGACTTC. This chain links TRBV9 with TRBJ2-7; TRBD1 might be the D (5 bases). CDR1 is SGDLS and CDR2 is YYNGEE in the germline V gene. The CDR3 loop spans 13 amino acids.